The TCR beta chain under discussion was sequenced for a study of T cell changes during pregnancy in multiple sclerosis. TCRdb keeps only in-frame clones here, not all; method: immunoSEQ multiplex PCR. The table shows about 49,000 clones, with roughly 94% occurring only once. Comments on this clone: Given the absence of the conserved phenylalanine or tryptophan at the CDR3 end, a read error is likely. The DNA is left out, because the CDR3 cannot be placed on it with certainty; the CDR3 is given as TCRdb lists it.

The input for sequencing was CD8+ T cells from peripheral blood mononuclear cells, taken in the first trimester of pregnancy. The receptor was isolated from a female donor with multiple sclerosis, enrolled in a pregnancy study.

CDR3 sequence reads: CASKQGRI. The chain uses TRBV2 and TRBJ1-2; TRBD1 is taken as the D call from the table, unchecked against the DNA. The CDR3 has 8 residues if both end residues are counted. Germline V gene sequence: CDR1 SNHLY, CDR2 FYNNEI.